This is a list of T cell receptor beta chains from one sample in a study of beta chain features in type 1 diabetes. Clones were read by immunoSEQ multiplex PCR, and TCRdb kept only the in-frame ones, dropping some. The sample lists around 260,000 clones, approximately 24% occurring once. Sequenced material: naive CD4+ T cells from blood. All receptors come from a woman aged 30 to 39 with type 1 diabetes. Each CDR3 is given with its conserved first and last residue. The D gene is left open where the match is weak. Size values are once, few and many counts, or a class for expanded clones, and some rows have none.

TRBJ2-3 | few | TRBV2 | . | TGTGCCAGCAGAAGGACTTCAAATACAGATACGCAGTATTTT | CASRRTSNTDTQYF
TRBJ1-1 | few | TRBV9 | . | TGTGCCAGCAGCGCCTCCCTGATGGAGGGCACTGAAGCTTTCTTT | CASSASLMEGTEAFF
TRBJ1-5 | few | TRBV19 | . | TGTGCCAGTAGTATTGCCAGATCTAGCAATCAGCCCCAGCATTTT | CASSIARSSNQPQHF
TRBJ2-1 | few | TRBV19 | TRBD2 | TGTGCCAGTCACTCTGGGCGGGAGGCCCACAATGAGCAGTTCTTC | CASHSGREAHNEQFF
TRBJ1-2 | . | TRBV5-1 | . | TGCGCCAGCAGCCCTCGAGGCAGGGACTATTATGGCTACACCTTC | CASSPRGRDYYGYTF
TRBJ2-5 | few | TRBV28 | TRBD1 | TGTGCCAGCAGCCGCCGGACAGGCATACAAGAGACCCAGTACTTC | CASSRRTGIQETQYF
TRBJ2-3 | . | TRBV10-3 | . | TGTGCCATCAGTGCCGGTTTTGGAGATACGCAGTATTTT | CAISAGFGDTQYF
TRBJ1-2 | few | TRBV27 | . | TGTGCCAGCAGTTCAATACAGGGTATGAATGGCTACACCTTC | CASSSIQGMNGYTF
TRBJ1-5 | . | TRBV6-6 | TRBD1 | TGTGCCAGCAGTAAAACGGACAGGAATAGCAATCAGCCCCAGCATTTT | CASSKTDRNSNQPQHF
TRBJ2-3 | few | TRBV9 | . | TGTGCCAGCAGCCCCCCCAGCGGGACGCAGTATTTT | CASSPPSGTQYF
TRBJ2-7 | . | TRBV30 | TRBD2 | TGTGCCTGGAGACTGACTAGCGGTCGCGAGCAGTACTTC | CAWRLTSGREQYF
TRBJ2-3 | . | TRBV9 | TRBD2 | TGTGCCAGCAGTTTCGGCGGGAGGACAAGCACAGATACGCAGTATTTT | CASSFGGRTSTDTQYF
TRBJ2-3 | few | TRBV7-9 | . | TGTGCCAGCAGCTCGGAGGGGTATACGCAGTATTTT | CASSSEGYTQYF
TRBJ1-1 | . | TRBV2 | . | TGTGCCAGCAGGGACAGTAACACTGAAGCTTTCTTT | CASRDSNTEAFF
TRBJ2-2 | few | TRBV28 | . | TGTGCCAGCAGTTTGGACAGTCTGAACACCGGGGAGCTGTTTTTT | CASSLDSLNTGELFF
TRBJ2-1 | few | TRBV2 | . | TGTGCCAGCAGTATAGCGGAGTACAATGAGCAGTTCTTC | CASSIAEYNEQFF
TRBJ1-4 | few | TRBV5-1 | . | TGCGCCAGCAGCCGTCGGACAGCTGCAACTAATGAAAAACTGTTTTTT | CASSRRTAATNEKLFF
TRBJ2-3 | . | TRBV5-1 | . | TGCGCCAGCCGGCGCGGGAACACAGATACGCAGTATTTT | CASRRGNTDTQYF
TRBJ2-1 | few | TRBV18 | TRBD2 | TGTGCCAGCTCACACACTAGCGGGGTGGACAATGAGCAGTTCTTC | CASSHTSGVDNEQFF
TRBJ1-2 | . | TRBV29-1 | . | TGCAGCGTTATAGTTATGTCTTCCTATGGCTACACCTTC | CSVIVMSSYGYTF
TRBJ1-2 | . | TRBV7-9 | . | TGTGCCAGCAGCTCCCGTTCGGGGGGGAAGAGCGACGGCTACACCTTC | CASSSRSGGKSDGYTF
TRBJ2-1 | few | TRBV7-2 | TRBD2 | TGTGCCAGCAGCTTAGAAAGCGGGAGCTCCTACAATGAGCAGTTCTTC | CASSLESGSSYNEQFF